This entry lists 23 T cell receptor beta chains sequenced from one sample in a study of blood T cell repertoires in COVID-19. Generated by immunoSEQ multiplex PCR, the TCRdb table keeps only in-frame clones and is missing some. The data contain about 100,000 clones, around 86% of them singletons. Material: PBMCs or T cells enriched from blood (not recorded which). The receptors shown here come from a woman aged 50 to 65 who had recovered from COVID-19.

This clone was seen a single time. The chain is built from TRBV11-2 and TRBJ2-7; 9 bases line up with TRBD2. V lost 4 bases, J lost 2 bases, and 6 bases stayed unmatched. The CDR3 length is 15 residues. Germline V lookup: CDR1 SGHAT, CDR2 FQNNGV. The CDR3 DNA is TGTGCCAGCAGCTCTCTAGCGGGACGCCCCTACGAGCAGTACTTC. This gives the protein CASSSLAGRPYEQYF.

This clone was observed a few times. The rearrangement links TRBV11-2 to TRBJ1-1, with a tentative D call TRBD1 (5 bases). V was pared by 0 bases and J by 0 bases, with 5 bases between. The germline CDR1 and CDR2 sequences are SGHAT and FQNNGV. This CDR3 is built from 14 residues. DNA for the CDR3: TGTGCCAGCAGCTTAGACAGGGTGAACACTGAAGCTTTCTTT. Translated: CASSLDRVNTEAFF.

The gene calls are TRBV6-5 and TRBJ2-6; unclear D gene. V lost 9 bases and J lost 2, with 14 bases in between. The CDR3 is made up of 15 amino acids. Germline V CDR1 and CDR2: MNHEY, SVGAGI. This CDR3 reads CASQARITGANVLTF. The CDR3 DNA follows: TGTGCCAGTCAGGCGAGAATCACTGGGGCCAACGTCCTGACTTTC.

The chain couples TRBV11-2 to TRBJ1-6; no reliable D call. This CDR3 contains 12 residues. V was shortened by 3 bases and J by 8 bases, with 5 bases between the two germline ends. Per germline, CDR1 SGHAT and CDR2 FQNNGV. CDR3 protein: CASSLRHSPLHF. CDR3 in DNA: TGTGCCAGCAGCTTGAGGCATTCACCCCTCCACTTT.

The chain couples TRBV9 to TRBJ1-2, with 9 bases fitting TRBD1. Per germline, CDR1 SGDLS and CDR2 YYNGEE. The CDR3 is 21 amino acids. V was pared by 3 bases and J by 4 bases, with 25 bases of the junction left unmatched. CDR3 sequence reads: CASSAESRGRDRAEPVYGYTF. In DNA, the CDR3 is TGTGCCAGCAGCGCTGAGTCGAGGGGTCGGGACAGGGCGGAACCTGTCTATGGCTACACCTTC.

J is TRBJ2-2 and V is TRBV28; TRBD1 matches 11 bases. CDR3 length: 16 residues. Germline V gene sequence: CDR1 MDHEN, CDR2 SYDVKM. The V gene end was trimmed by 4 bases and the J gene end by 4 bases; junction bases not matched to a gene: 5. CDR3 nucleotide sequence: TGTGCCAGCAGTTCCCCGGGGACAGGGGGCACCGGGGAGCTGTTTTTT. Translated: CASSSPGTGGTGELFF.

V usage is TRBV30 and J usage is TRBJ2-1, with D perhaps TRBD2 (6 bases). The CDR3 is 14 amino acids. Trimming cost V 5 bases and J 4 bases, with 15 bases left between them. From germline, CDR1 is GTSNPN and CDR2 SVGIG (reference sequence). CDR3 nucleotides: TGTGCCTGGGAAAGGGGAGGACTGTACAATGAGCAGTTCTTC. Protein sequence: CAWERGGLYNEQFF.

The chain links TRBV27 to TRBJ2-7, with D perhaps matching TRBD2 (6 bases). This CDR3 comprises 14 residues. V lost 4 bases and J 3 bases, leaving 13 bases between the germline ends. Germline assignment: CDR1 MNHEY and CDR2 SMNVEV (reference sequence). The CDR3 DNA sequence: TGTGCCAGCAGTTCGCTATCCGGGGGCTACGAGCAGTACTTC. It codes for CASSSLSGGYEQYF.

The rearrangement links TRBV18 to TRBJ1-1; 9 bases line up with TRBD1. Germline trimming cut 3 bases from V and 8 bases from J; bases unmatched to any gene: 10. Germline lookup yields CDR1 KGHSH and CDR2 LQKENI. The CDR3 length is 15 residues. CDR3 sequence: CASSPGRDRDREAFF. CDR3 DNA: TGTGCCAGCTCACCCGGCCGGGACAGGGACAGGGAAGCTTTCTTT. Complete variable domain (other parts from reference TRBV18 and TRBJ1-1): NAGVMQNPRHLVRRRGQEARLRCSPMKGHSHVYWYRQLPEEGLKFMVYLQKENIIDESGMPKERFSAEFPKEGPSILRIQQVVRGDSAAYFCASSPGRDRDREAFFGQGTRLTVV.

CDR3 coding DNA: TGTGCCAGCACCCAGGGACTAGCGGGGCCATATACGCAGTATTTT. Translating it yields CASTQGLAGPYTQYF. The chain carries TRBV2 and TRBJ2-3; 13 bases map to TRBD2. The junction had 8 bases not matched to a gene; V was cut back by 7 bases and J by 7 bases. Germline V lookup: CDR1 SNHLY, CDR2 FYNNEI. The CDR3 loop spans 15 amino acids.

The chain has TRBV10-2 and TRBJ2-7; maybe TRBD2 (5 bases). Germline CDR1 is WSHSY and CDR2 is SAAADI. The CDR3 is 12 amino acids. V was shortened by 6 bases and J by 4 bases, with 10 bases between the two germline ends. The DNA of the CDR3 is TGCGCCAGCAGCGAGCCGGGATACGAGCAGTACTTC. This codes for CASSEPGYEQYF.

This chain connects TRBV2 to TRBJ1-3, with D uncertain. The CDR3 is made up of 14 amino acids. Germline lookup yields CDR1 SNHLY and CDR2 FYNNEI. The V and J ends lost 6 bases and 0 bases respectively, with 9 bases between them. The CDR3: CASRGSASGNTIYF. CDR3 sequence (DNA): TGTGCCAGCAGGGGGAGTGCCTCTGGAAACACCATATATTTT.

The gene calls are TRBV19 and TRBJ1-5; 9 bases match TRBD1. Per germline, CDR1 LNHDA and CDR2 SQIVND (reference sequence). The trim removed 3 bases at V and 7 bases at J, leaving 4 bases unmatched. There are 14 residues in the CDR3. In DNA form, the CDR3 reads TGTGCCAGTAGTATGACAGGGGGTTTACAGCCCCAGCATTTT. This gives the protein CASSMTGGLQPQHF.

V gene TRBV19 combines with J gene TRBJ2-2, with TRBD1 as a possible D gene (6 bases). V was trimmed by 6 bases and J by 1 base, leaving 9 bases between them. From germline, CDR1 is LNHDA and CDR2 SQIVND (reference sequence). The CDR3 spans 14 residues. CDR3: CASRLDRNTGELFF. The DNA of the CDR3 is TGTGCCAGTAGATTGGACAGGAACACCGGGGAGCTGTTTTTT.

The rearrangement uses TRBV18 and TRBJ1-1, with D possibly being TRBD1 (6 bases). The CDR3 consists of 14 residues. From germline, CDR1 is KGHSH and CDR2 LQKENI. With 2 bases removed from V and 0 bases from J, the gap between germline ends came to 7 bases. CDR3 DNA: TGTGCCAGCTCACCAGGGGGCATGAACACTGAAGCTTTCTTT. This encodes CASSPGGMNTEAFF.

The chain uses TRBV28 and TRBJ1-2; D perhaps matches TRBD1 (5 bases). Trimming shortened V by 5 bases and J by 7 bases, and 23 bases separated the two germline ends. Germline CDR1 MDHEN, CDR2 SYDVKM. The CDR3 is 16 residues long. CDR3 DNA sequence: TGTGCCAGCAGTCTCCAAGGCGACAGTTGGTTTGGTGGCTACACCTTC. Translating gives CASSLQGDSWFGGYTF.

The V call is TRBV9, the J call TRBJ2-5; perhaps TRBD1 as D (6 bases). CDR3 length: 16 amino acids. The germline V gene encodes CDR1 SGDLS and CDR2 YYNGEE. Trimming pared 0 bases from V and 4 bases from J, leaving 16 bases between. The CDR3 nucleotides are TGTGCCAGCAGCGTAGGGATCAGGGGTTTTGGAGAGACCCAGTACTTC. It encodes CASSVGIRGFGETQYF.

The V call is TRBV7-2, the J call TRBJ2-1, with 8 bases fitting TRBD2. V was pared by 3 bases and J by 8 bases, with 6 bases of the junction left unmatched. This CDR3 spans 14 amino acids. The V gene's germline CDR1 is SGHTA and CDR2 FQGNSA. In nucleotides, the CDR3 is TGTGCCAGCAGCTTGAGCCTAGCGGGTTATGAGCAGTTCTTC. Translation gives CASSLSLAGYEQFF.

Only a few counts were recorded for this clone. The rearrangement uses TRBV11-2 and TRBJ2-7; maybe TRBD1 (5 bases). Trimming took 0 bases from V and 5 from J, leaving 8 bases between them. CDR3 length: 13 amino acids. Germline CDR1 reads SGHAT; CDR2 reads FQNNGV. This chain's CDR3 is CASSLDLGDEQYF. In DNA form, the CDR3 reads TGTGCCAGCAGCTTAGATCTAGGGGACGAGCAGTACTTC.

This clone was picked up a small number of times. The chain uses TRBV5-1 and TRBJ2-1; D unclear. In germline, CDR1 is SGHRS, CDR2 YFSETQ. The CDR3 runs to 14 residues. V was clipped by 4 bases and J by 2 bases, with 10 bases between them. CDR3 nucleotide sequence: TGCGCCAGCAGCCCCGGGTCTACCTACAATGAGCAGTTCTTC. The encoded protein is CASSPGSTYNEQFF.

The chain joins TRBV9 to TRBJ2-1; D may be TRBD2 (6 bases). Trimming shortened V by 3 bases and J by 4 bases, and 17 bases separated the two germline ends. This CDR3 comprises 16 residues. CDR1 is SGDLS, CDR2 YYNGEE, per germline. Here the CDR3 reads CASSGSFGTVYNEQFF. The CDR3, as DNA: TGTGCCAGCAGCGGCTCCTTCGGGACTGTATACAATGAGCAGTTCTTC.

The CDR3 loop is CASSLGVNTEAFF. The CDR3 nucleotides read TGCGCCAGCAGCTTGGGCGTAAACACTGAAGCTTTCTTT. The V and J genes are TRBV5-1 and TRBJ1-1; D unclear. The germline V and J ends were trimmed by 0 bases and 2 bases, with 5 bases remaining between them. Germline CDR1 SGHRS, CDR2 YFSETQ. This CDR3 is 13 amino acids long. Drawing the rest from reference TRBV5-1 and TRBJ1-1, the complete variable domain is KAGVTQTPRYLIKTRGQQVTLSCSPISGHRSVSWYQQTPGQGLQFLFEYFSETQRNKGNFPGRFSGRQFSNSRSEMNVSTLELGDSALYLCASSLGVNTEAFFGQGTRLTVV.

This chain links TRBV3-1 (or the pseudogene TRBV3-2) with TRBJ2-3; 12 nucleotides match TRBD2. Losses at the gene ends were 6 bases for V and 4 bases for J; bases not matched to a gene: 5. The CDR3 runs to 15 residues. The germline gives CDR1 LGHDT, CDR2 YNNKEL (reference sequence). The CDR3 DNA reads as TGTGCCAGCAGTCGACTAGCGGGAGTCTCAGATACGCAGTATTTT. Its protein is CASSRLAGVSDTQYF.